This TCR beta chain appears in the sequencing data of a study of shared clonotypes between healthy human individuals. As defined, naive CD8 cells were CD45RO-negative and positively selected for CCR7, with terminally differentiated effector memory CD45RA+ cells excluded. In its sample, this clone was seen once. Repertoires were generated with immunoSEQ multiplex PCR, while TCRdb's copy carries only in-frame clones and drops some. The table shows approximately 2,000,000 clones, with roughly 95% occurring only once. This CDR3 region has 13 residues. V was clipped by 5 bases and J by 2 bases, with 9 bases between them. From germline, CDR1 is SGHAT and CDR2 FQNNGV.

The chain employs TRBV11-2 and TRBJ2-5; D is uncertain. The sequenced sample consisted of naive CD8+ T cells from PBMCs. The clonotype originates from a man younger than 30 in good health. Some clones in this sample may be carry-over from other donors' samples. CDR3 amino acids: CASSLARQETQYF. The DNA of the CDR3 is TGTGCCAGCAGCCTCGCCAGGCAAGAGACCCAGTACTTC.